The sample holds a few counts of the clone carrying this T cell receptor beta chain. TCR beta CDR3 regions were amplified from RNA. A set of HTBI primers served as the primers for a first-round RT-PCR of the TCR CDR3. Via MiXCR, TCRdb re-called the multiplex PCR reads, giving one row per CDR3 protein. The table includes 500,000 or so distinct CDR3 sequences, over 15% detected once. The J segment lost 1 base and the V segment lost 4 bases, leaving 4 bases of the junction unmatched. The CDR3 sequence is 16 residues long. CDR1 SGHVS and CDR2 FQNEAQ come from the germline V gene. This sample stems from a study of T cells in Graves' hyperthyroidism and ophthalmopathy. Study as a whole: Initial diagnosis, before any treatment, was when peripheral blood was collected.

Sequencing was performed on blood. The chain combines TRBV7-8 with TRBJ2-5, with 12 bases identical to TRBD2. The TCR was taken from a woman younger than 35 with Graves' ophthalmopathy. CDR3 loop: CASSSGTSGLQETQYF. The CDR3 DNA is TGTGCCAGCAGCTCCGGGACTAGCGGGCTCCAAGAGACCCAGTACTTC.